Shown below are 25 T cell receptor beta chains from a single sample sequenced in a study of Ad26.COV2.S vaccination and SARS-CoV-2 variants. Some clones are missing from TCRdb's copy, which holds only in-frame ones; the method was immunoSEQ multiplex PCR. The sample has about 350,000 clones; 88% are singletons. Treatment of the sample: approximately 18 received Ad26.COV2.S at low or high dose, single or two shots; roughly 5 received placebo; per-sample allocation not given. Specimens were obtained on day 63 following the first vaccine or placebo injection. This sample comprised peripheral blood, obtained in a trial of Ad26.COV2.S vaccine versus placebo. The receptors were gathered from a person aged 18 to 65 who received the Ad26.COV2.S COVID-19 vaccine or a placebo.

The CDR3 region is CASRLTGNANQPQHF. The DNA of the CDR3 is TGTGCCAGCAGGCTGACAGGCAACGCCAATCAGCCCCAGCATTTT. The chain recombines TRBV6-5 with TRBJ1-5, with TRBD1 as a possible D gene (6 bases). The length of the CDR3 is 15 residues. The germline gives CDR1 MNHEY, CDR2 SVGAGI. V shed 6 bases and J shed 3 bases, with 15 bases lying between them.

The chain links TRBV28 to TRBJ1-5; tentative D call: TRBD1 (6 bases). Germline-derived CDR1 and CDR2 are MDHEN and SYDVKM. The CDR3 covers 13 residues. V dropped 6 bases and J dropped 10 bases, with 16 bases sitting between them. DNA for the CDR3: TGTGCCAGCAGCCGTCAGGGGTTTAGACCCCAGCATTTT. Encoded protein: CASSRQGFRPQHF.

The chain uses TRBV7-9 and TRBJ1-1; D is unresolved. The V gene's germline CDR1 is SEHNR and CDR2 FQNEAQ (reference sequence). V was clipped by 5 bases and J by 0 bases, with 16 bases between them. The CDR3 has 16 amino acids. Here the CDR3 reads CASSPPGGSVNTEAFF. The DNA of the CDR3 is TGTGCCAGCAGCCCACCTGGAGGGTCGGTGAACACTGAAGCTTTCTTT.

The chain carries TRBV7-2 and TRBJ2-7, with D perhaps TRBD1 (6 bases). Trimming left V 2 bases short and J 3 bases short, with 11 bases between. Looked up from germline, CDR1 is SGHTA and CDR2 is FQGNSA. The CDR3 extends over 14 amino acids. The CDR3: CASSLQGSVYEQYF. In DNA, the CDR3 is TGTGCCAGCAGCTTACAGGGGTCGGTCTACGAGCAGTACTTC.

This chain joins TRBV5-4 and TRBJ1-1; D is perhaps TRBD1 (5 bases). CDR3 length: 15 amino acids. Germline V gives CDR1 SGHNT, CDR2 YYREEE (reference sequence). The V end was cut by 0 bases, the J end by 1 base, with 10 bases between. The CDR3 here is CASSLGQSSNTEAFF. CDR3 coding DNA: TGTGCCAGCAGCTTGGGACAGAGCTCGAACACTGAAGCTTTCTTT. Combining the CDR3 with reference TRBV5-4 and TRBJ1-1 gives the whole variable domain ETGVTQSPTHLIKTRGQQVTLRCSSQSGHNTVSWYQQALGQGPQFIFQYYREEENGRGNFPPRFSGLQFPNYSSELNVNALELDDSALYLCASSLGQSSNTEAFFGQGTRLTVV.

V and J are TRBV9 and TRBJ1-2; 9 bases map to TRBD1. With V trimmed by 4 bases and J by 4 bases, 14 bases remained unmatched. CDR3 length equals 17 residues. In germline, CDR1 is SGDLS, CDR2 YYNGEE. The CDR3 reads CASSLATSRDRVYGYTF. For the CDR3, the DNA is TGTGCCAGCAGCCTAGCGACATCGAGGGACAGGGTCTATGGCTACACCTTC.

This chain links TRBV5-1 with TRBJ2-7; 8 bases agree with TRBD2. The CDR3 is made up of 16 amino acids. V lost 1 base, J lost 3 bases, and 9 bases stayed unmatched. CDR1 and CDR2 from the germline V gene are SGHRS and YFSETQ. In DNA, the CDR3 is TGCGCCAGCAGCTTGAACTTTGCGGGAGGCTTCTACGAGCAGTACTTC. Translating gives CASSLNFAGGFYEQYF.

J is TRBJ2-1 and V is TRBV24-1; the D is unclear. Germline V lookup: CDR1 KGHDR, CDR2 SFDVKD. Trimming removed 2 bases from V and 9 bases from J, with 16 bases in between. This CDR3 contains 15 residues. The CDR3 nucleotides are TGTGCCACCAGTGATTCCAACAGCTTCACGGGTGAGCAGTTCTTC. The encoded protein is CATSDSNSFTGEQFF.

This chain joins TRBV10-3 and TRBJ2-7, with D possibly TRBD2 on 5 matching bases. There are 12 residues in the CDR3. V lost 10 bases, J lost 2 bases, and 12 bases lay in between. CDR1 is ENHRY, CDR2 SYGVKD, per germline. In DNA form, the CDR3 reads TGTGCCACATCGGACGGGACCTACGAGCAGTACTTC. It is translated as CATSDGTYEQYF.

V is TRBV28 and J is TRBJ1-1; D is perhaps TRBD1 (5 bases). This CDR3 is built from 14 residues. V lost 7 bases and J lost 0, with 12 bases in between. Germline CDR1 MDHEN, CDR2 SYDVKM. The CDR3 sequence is CASTGGSMNTEAFF. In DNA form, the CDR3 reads TGTGCCAGCACCGGGGGGAGCATGAACACTGAAGCTTTCTTT. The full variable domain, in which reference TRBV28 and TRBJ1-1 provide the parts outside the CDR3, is DVKVTQSSRYLVKRTGEKVFLECVQDMDHENMFWYRQDPGLGLRLIYFSYDVKMKEKGDIPEGYSVSREKKERFSLILESASTNQTSMYLCASTGGSMNTEAFFGQGTRLTVV.

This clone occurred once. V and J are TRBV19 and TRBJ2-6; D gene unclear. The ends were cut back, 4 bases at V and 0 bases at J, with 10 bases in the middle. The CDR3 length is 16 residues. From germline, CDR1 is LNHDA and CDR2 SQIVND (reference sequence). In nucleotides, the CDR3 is TGTGCCAGTAGTAACTGGCGGTTCTCTGGGGCCAACGTCCTGACTTTC. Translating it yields CASSNWRFSGANVLTF.

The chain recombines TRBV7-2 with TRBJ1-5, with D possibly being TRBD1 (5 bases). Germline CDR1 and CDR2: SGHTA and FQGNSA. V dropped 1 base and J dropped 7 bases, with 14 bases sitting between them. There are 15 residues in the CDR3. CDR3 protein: CASSLVLGTGQPQHF. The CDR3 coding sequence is TGTGCCAGCAGCTTAGTTTTAGGGACGGGCCAGCCCCAGCATTTT.

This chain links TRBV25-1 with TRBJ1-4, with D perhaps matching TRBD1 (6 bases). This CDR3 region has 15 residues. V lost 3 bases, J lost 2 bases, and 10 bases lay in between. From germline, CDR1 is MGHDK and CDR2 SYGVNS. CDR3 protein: CASSEGASTNEKLFF. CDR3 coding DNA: TGTGCCAGCAGTGAGGGGGCCTCCACTAATGAAAAACTGTTTTTT. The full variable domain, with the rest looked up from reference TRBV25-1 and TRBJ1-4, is EADIYQTPRYLVIGTGKKITLECSQTMGHDKMYWYQQDPGMELHLIHYSYGVNSTEKGDLSSESTVSRIRTEHFPLTLESARPSHTSQYLCASSEGASTNEKLFFGSGTQLSVL.

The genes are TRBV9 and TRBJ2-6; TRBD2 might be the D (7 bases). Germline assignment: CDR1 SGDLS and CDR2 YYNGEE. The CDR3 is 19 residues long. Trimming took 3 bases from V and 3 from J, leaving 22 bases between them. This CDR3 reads CASSASGGAAVYGANVLTF. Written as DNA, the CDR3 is TGTGCCAGCAGCGCCTCTGGGGGGGCGGCGGTATATGGGGCCAACGTCCTGACTTTC.

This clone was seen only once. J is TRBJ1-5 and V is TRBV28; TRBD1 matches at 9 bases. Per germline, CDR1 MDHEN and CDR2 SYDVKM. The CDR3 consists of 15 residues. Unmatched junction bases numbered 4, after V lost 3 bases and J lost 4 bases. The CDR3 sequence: CASSFSGQGNQPQHF. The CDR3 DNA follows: TGTGCCAGCAGTTTCTCAGGACAGGGGAATCAGCCCCAGCATTTT.

The CDR3 region has the DNA TGTGCCGGGACAGCTGAAGAGACCCAGTACTTC. It codes for CAGTAEETQYF. The chain employs TRBV30 and TRBJ2-5; 7 nucleotides line up with TRBD1. V was clipped by 8 bases and J by 3 bases; unmatched bases: 3. Germline V gene sequence: CDR1 GTSNPN, CDR2 SVGIG (reference sequence). This CDR3 is built from 11 residues.

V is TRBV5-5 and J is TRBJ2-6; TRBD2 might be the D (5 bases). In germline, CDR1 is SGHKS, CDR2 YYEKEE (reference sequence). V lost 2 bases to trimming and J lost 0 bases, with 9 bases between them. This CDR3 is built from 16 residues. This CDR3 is CASSLGLVSGANVLTF. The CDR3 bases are TGTGCCAGCAGCTTAGGACTCGTCTCTGGGGCCAACGTCCTGACTTTC.

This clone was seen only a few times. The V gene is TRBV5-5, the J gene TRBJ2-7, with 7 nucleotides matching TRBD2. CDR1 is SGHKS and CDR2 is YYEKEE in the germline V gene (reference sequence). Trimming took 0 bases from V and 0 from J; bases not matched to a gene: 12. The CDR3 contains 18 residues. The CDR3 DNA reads TGTGCCAGCAGCTTGGGCGGTCTCCTAGCGGAAAGCTCCTACGAGCAGTACTTC. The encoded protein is CASSLGGLLAESSYEQYF.

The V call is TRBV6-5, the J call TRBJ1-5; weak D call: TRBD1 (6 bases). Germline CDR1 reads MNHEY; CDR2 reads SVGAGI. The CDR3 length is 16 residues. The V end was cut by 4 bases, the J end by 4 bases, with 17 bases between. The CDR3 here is CASSFERGAGNQPQHF. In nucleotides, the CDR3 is TGTGCCAGCAGTTTTGAACGGGGGGCGGGGAATCAGCCCCAGCATTTT.

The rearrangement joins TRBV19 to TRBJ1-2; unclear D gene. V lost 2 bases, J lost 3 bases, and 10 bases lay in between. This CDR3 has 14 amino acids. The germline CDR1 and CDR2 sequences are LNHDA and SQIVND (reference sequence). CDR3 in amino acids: CASSISTSDYGYTF. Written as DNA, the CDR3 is TGTGCCAGTAGTATATCGACCTCGGACTATGGCTACACCTTC.

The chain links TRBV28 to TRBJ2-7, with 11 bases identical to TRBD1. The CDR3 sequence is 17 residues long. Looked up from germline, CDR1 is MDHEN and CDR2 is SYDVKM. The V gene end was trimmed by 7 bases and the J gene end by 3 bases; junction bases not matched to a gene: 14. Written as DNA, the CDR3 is TGTGCCAGCACATATCCCCTGGGGACAGGGGGATTCTACGAGCAGTACTTC. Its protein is CASTYPLGTGGFYEQYF. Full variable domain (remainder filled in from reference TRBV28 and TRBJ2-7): DVKVTQSSRYLVKRTGEKVFLECVQDMDHENMFWYRQDPGLGLRLIYFSYDVKMKEKGDIPEGYSVSREKKERFSLILESASTNQTSMYLCASTYPLGTGGFYEQYFGPGTRLTVT.

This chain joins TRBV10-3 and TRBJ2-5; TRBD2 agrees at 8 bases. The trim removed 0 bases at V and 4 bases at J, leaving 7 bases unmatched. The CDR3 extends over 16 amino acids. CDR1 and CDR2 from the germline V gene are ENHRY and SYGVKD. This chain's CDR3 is CAISESALAGGETQYF. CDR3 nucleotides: TGTGCCATCAGTGAGTCGGCTCTGGCGGGAGGAGAGACCCAGTACTTC.

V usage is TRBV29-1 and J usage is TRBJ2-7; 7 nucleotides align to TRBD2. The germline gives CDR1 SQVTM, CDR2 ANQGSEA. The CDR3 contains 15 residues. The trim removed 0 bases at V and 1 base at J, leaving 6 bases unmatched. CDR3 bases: TGCAGCGTTGAAGATCCGGGGGGATCGTCCTACGAGCAGTACTTC. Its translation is CSVEDPGGSSYEQYF.

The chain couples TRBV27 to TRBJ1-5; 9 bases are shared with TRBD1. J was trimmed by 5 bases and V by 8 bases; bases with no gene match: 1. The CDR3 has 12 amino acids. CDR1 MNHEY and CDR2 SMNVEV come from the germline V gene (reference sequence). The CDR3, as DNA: TGTGCCAGCGGGACAGGGTATCAGCCCCAGCATTTT. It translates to CASGTGYQPQHF.

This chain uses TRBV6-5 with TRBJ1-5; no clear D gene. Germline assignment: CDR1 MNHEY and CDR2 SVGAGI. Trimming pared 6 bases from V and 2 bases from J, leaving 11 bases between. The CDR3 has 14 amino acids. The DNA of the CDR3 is TGTGCCAGCAGAGTCAGTAGCGGCAATCAGCCCCAGCATTTT. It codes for CASRVSSGNQPQHF.